This TCR beta chain came from a study of cytomegalovirus exposure and HLA in healthy donors. Findings of the study overall: Earlier analysis found most TCR beta V segments productive about 87% or about 30% of the time.

V lost 3 bases, J lost 6 bases, and 9 bases stayed unmatched. Germline V gene sequence: CDR1 SGHNT, CDR2 YYREEE (reference sequence). This CDR3 contains 16 residues. This PCR relied on a set of 60 Vbeta primers and 13 Jbeta primers. The assay was immunoSEQ multiplex PCR, and TCRdb's table has in-frame clones only and misses some. This table holds about 150,000 clones, roughly 83% found once. Worth noting for this clone: Its antigen is unknown.

The chain employs TRBV5-4 and TRBJ2-1; 10 positions agree with TRBD2. This TCR was sampled from a boy aged 2 to 10 in good health and CMV-seronegative. The sequenced sample was PBMCs. CDR3: CASSSPPSGRANEQFF. CDR3 nucleotides: TGTGCCAGCAGCTCCCCTCCTAGCGGGAGAGCCAATGAGCAGTTCTTC.